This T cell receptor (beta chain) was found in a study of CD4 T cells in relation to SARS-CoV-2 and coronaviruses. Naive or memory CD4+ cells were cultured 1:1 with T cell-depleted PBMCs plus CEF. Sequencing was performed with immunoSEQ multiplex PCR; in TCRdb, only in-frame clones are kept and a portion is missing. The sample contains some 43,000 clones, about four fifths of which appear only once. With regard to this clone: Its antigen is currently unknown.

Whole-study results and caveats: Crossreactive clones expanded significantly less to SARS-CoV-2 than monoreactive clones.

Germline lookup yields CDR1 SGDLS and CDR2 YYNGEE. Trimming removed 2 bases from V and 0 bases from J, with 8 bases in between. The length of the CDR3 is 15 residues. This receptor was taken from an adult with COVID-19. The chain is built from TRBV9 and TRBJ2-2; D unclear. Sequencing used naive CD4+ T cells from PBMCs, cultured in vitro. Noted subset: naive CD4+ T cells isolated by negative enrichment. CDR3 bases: TGTGCCAGCAGCGTGGAACCAACGAACACCGGGGAGCTGTTTTTT. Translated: CASSVEPTNTGELFF.